The 30 T cell receptor beta chains below come from one sample, sequenced in a study of CD8 T cells in ankylosing spondylitis (dated by TCRdb to about 2017). Libraries were built with 5' RACE. Sequenced using an Illumina HiSeq 2500. TCRdb reprocessing: public reads trimmed at Q25 with fastp, clones called with MiXCR, in-frame beta chains kept. Each CDR3 protein gets just one entry, which takes the most common genes and DNA from the rows behind it. Recorded for this sample are a few hundred thousand distinct CDR3 sequences; around 19% of them occurred a single time. The ten largest account for 7.5% to 9% of the sample. Sequenced sample: blood, either unsorted or a sorted T cell fraction (not recorded which). The receptors come from a male donor with ankylosing spondylitis or in good health (not recorded which).

This chain connects TRBV3-1 to TRBJ2-7, with D hard to call. Germline V gene lookup returns CDR1 LGHDT and CDR2 YNNKEL (reference sequence). The CDR3 has 11 amino acids. V was cut by 1 base and J by 7 bases, with 5 bases left in between. The CDR3 here is CASSQAGEQYV. The CDR3 DNA is TGTGCCAGCAGCCAAGCTGGTGAGCAGTACGTC.

This clonotype was detected a few times. The V gene is TRBV10-3, the J gene TRBJ2-7; D is perhaps TRBD2 (5 bases). This CDR3 is 13 amino acids long. With 6 bases removed from V and 3 bases from J, the gap between germline ends came to 12 bases. Germline V gives CDR1 ENHRY, CDR2 SYGVKD. The CDR3 here is CAISNPGYYEQYV. Here the CDR3 DNA reads TGTGCCATCAGCAACCCGGGATACTACGAGCAGTACGTC.

This clonotype was observed a handful of times. The V and J genes are TRBV20-1 and TRBJ1-5; 9 bases are shared with TRBD1. This CDR3 has 14 residues. The trim removed 6 bases at V and 3 bases at J, leaving 6 bases unmatched. The germline gives CDR1 DFQATT, CDR2 SNEGSKA (reference sequence). The CDR3: CSAGTGRNNQPQHF. CDR3 in DNA: TGCAGTGCGGGGACAGGGAGGAACAATCAGCCCCAGCATTTT.

The V and J genes are TRBV12-3 or TRBV12-4 and TRBJ2-1; 7 bases fit TRBD2. J was trimmed by 4 bases and V by 6 bases; bases with no gene match: 9. The CDR3 sequence is 15 residues long. CDR3 sequence reads: CASSPGLPLYNEQFF. For the CDR3, the DNA is TGTGCCAGCAGCCCGGGACTACCCTTGTACAATGAGCAGTTCTTC.

The sample holds many counts of this clonotype. This chain uses TRBV20-1 with TRBJ2-3, with 12 bases lining up with TRBD2. Germline CDR1 and CDR2: DFQATT and SNEGSKA (reference sequence). This CDR3 spans 15 amino acids. CDR3 nucleotide sequence: TGCAGCGGAACAAGACTAGCGGGAGTTGGAGATACGCAGTATTTT. Encoded protein: CSGTRLAGVGDTQYF.

Only a few counts were recorded for this clonotype. The chain has TRBV12-3 or TRBV12-4 and TRBJ2-3; perhaps D is TRBD1 or TRBD2 (6 bases each). This CDR3 spans 13 amino acids. V was pared by 6 bases and J by 6 bases, with 13 bases between. CDR3 sequence reads: CASRGGPGDTQYF. In DNA form, the CDR3 reads TGTGCCAGCAGGGGGGGCCCGGGGGATACGCAGTATTTT.

The rearrangement joins TRBV10-3 to TRBJ2-3, with 8 nucleotides matching TRBD1. The CDR3 consists of 14 residues. Trimming removed 8 bases from V and 2 bases from J; junction bases left unmatched: 6. Germline CDR1 reads ENHRY; CDR2 reads SYGVKD. The CDR3 here is CAIGMGQVTDTQYF. CDR3 coding DNA: TGTGCCATCGGGATGGGACAGGTCACAGATACGCAGTATTTT.

The chain recombines TRBV5-1 with TRBJ2-5; no clear D gene. The CDR3 extends over 12 amino acids. Looked up from germline, CDR1 is SGHRS and CDR2 is YFSETQ. The ends were cut back, 5 bases at V and 3 bases at J, with 8 bases in the middle. CDR3 sequence: CASRRAEETQYF. The CDR3 DNA reads as TGCGCCAGCAGAAGGGCTGAAGAGACCCAGTACTTC.

The chain joins TRBV5-1 to TRBJ1-1; D not resolved. Between the trimmed V and J ends, which lost 0 bases and 6 bases, there was a span of 9 bases. CDR1 and CDR2 from the germline V gene are SGHRS and YFSETQ. This CDR3 contains 13 residues. The CDR3 DNA reads as TGCGCCAGCAGCTTGGACGGGATGGCTGAAGCTTTCTTT. It translates to CASSLDGMAEAFF.

CDR3 loop: CSAQRSGEARAFF. The CDR3 coding sequence is TGCAGTGCCCAGAGGTCAGGGGAGGCTAGGGCTTTCTTT. The V gene is TRBV20-1, the J gene TRBJ1-1; D might be TRBD1 (6 bases). The V and J ends lost 6 bases and 11 bases respectively, with 22 bases between them. CDR1 and CDR2 from the germline V gene are DFQATT and SNEGSKA (reference sequence). The CDR3 length is 13 residues.

This clonotype was counted a few times. The rearrangement uses TRBV6-1 and TRBJ1-4, with a tentative D call TRBD1 (5 bases). Trimming removed 6 bases at V and 4 bases at J, with 15 bases between. Germline V gives CDR1 MNHNS, CDR2 SASEGT. The CDR3 runs 15 residues. CDR3 DNA: TGTGCCAGCAGCGAAAAGGGGCAGTTTAATGAAAAACTGTTTTTT. As protein: CASSEKGQFNEKLFF.

This rearrangement joins TRBV4-1 to TRBJ2-3, with 10 bases that match TRBD2. The CDR3 sequence is 18 residues long. Germline CDR1 reads MGHRA; CDR2 reads YSYEKL. V lost 3 bases and J lost 1; bases outside the gene matches: 10. The chain's CDR3 is CASSQVDMGLARTDTQYF. The CDR3 DNA is TGCGCCAGCAGCCAGGTGGACATGGGACTAGCGCGCACAGATACGCAGTATTTT.

The rearrangement joins TRBV21-1 to TRBJ2-2; the table assigns TRBD1, which was not confirmed against the DNA. TRBV21-1 is given as a pseudogene. The CDR3 is 22 residues long. DNA for the CDR3: TGTGCCAGCAGCAAATCTCTCGGGGGCGCAGATACAGGCAGCGCGAACACCGGGGAGCTGTTTTTT. As protein: CASSKSLGGADTGSANTGELFF.

The gene calls are TRBV27 and TRBJ2-1; D may be TRBD2 (5 bases). This CDR3 is 13 amino acids long. Between the trimmed V and J ends, which lost 5 bases and 2 bases, there was a span of 7 bases. CDR1 MNHEY and CDR2 SMNVEV come from the germline V gene (reference sequence). DNA for the CDR3: TGTGCCAGCAGTCCGACTACCTACAATGAGCAGTTCTTC. Amino acids: CASSPTTYNEQFF.

This clonotype turned up a few times. CDR3 in DNA: TGTGCCAGCAGCCTCTGGACTAGCGGGAGGGCGAACCAAGAGACCCAGTACTTC. Its protein product is CASSLWTSGRANQETQYF. This chain links TRBV7-8 with TRBJ2-5; 15 bases map to TRBD2. Germline V CDR1 and CDR2: SGHVS, FQNEAQ. This CDR3 contains 18 residues. The trim removed 5 bases at V and 0 bases at J, leaving 7 bases unmatched.

This clonotype was seen a handful of times. The chain combines TRBV5-1 with TRBJ2-1, with 9 bases that match TRBD1. The germline CDR1 and CDR2 sequences are SGHRS and YFSETQ. The trim removed 1 base at V and 8 bases at J, leaving 7 bases unmatched. This CDR3 region has 15 residues. CDR3 nucleotide sequence: TGCGCCAGCAGCTTGCGGGACAGGGAGGTACATGAGCAGTTCTTC. As protein: CASSLRDREVHEQFF.

The chain links TRBV15 to TRBJ2-3; possible D gene TRBD2, 6 bases. Germline CDR1 LNHNV, CDR2 YYDKDF (reference sequence). Trimming left V 0 bases short and J 7 bases short, with 17 bases between. CDR3 length: 16 residues. The CDR3 reads CATSRDPTSGVNTQYF. In nucleotides, the CDR3 is TGTGCCACCAGCAGAGATCCTACGTCGGGGGTCAATACGCAGTATTTT.

The CDR3, as DNA: TGTGCCAGCAGCGCCTTGCTAGCGGAGAACACCGGGGAGCTGTTTTTT. The encoded protein is CASSALLAENTGELFF. The chain combines TRBV5-6 with TRBJ2-2; 7 bases map to TRBD2. V trimming: 4 bases; J trimming: 1 base; junction bases outside the gene matches: 7. CDR3 length: 16 residues. Germline assignment: CDR1 SGHDT and CDR2 YYEEEE.

The sample holds a few counts of this clonotype. J is TRBJ2-5 and V is TRBV5-1; TRBD1 matches 8 bases. This CDR3 comprises 16 residues. The V gene end was trimmed by 3 bases and the J gene end by 1 base; junction bases not matched to a gene: 8. CDR1 and CDR2 (germline): SGHRS, YFSETQ. The CDR3 nucleotides are TGCGCCAGCAGCTCGCAGGGGGCCGGTTTCCAAGAGACCCAGTACTTC. Protein: CASSSQGAGFQETQYF.

This clonotype was detected ten times or more. The chain is built from TRBV5-1 and TRBJ2-7, with D possibly called TRBD1 or TRBD2 (5 bases each). The germline CDR1 and CDR2 sequences are SGHRS and YFSETQ. V lost 4 bases, J lost 2 bases, and 16 bases lay in between. The CDR3 extends over 15 amino acids. CDR3 DNA: TGCGCCAGCAGCCCGGAAGGGGACGGTACCTACGAGCAGTACGTC. Translating gives CASSPEGDGTYEQYV.

A few counts support this clonotype. The CDR3 sequence is CSARGTGGSSYEQYV. The CDR3 nucleotides are TGCAGTGCTAGAGGTACGGGGGGCAGCTCCTACGAGCAGTACGTC. The chain uses TRBV20-1 and TRBJ2-7; TRBD2 might be the D (7 bases). CDR1 and CDR2 (germline): DFQATT, SNEGSKA (reference sequence). The CDR3 has 15 amino acids. Trimming cost V 1 base and J 0 bases, with 13 bases left between them.

This clonotype was seen more than once but under ten times. The genes are TRBV20-1 and TRBJ1-5, with D hard to call. CDR1 and CDR2 from the germline V gene are DFQATT and SNEGSKA (reference sequence). Trimming pared 4 bases from V and 0 bases from J, leaving 13 bases between. There are 15 residues in the CDR3. CDR3 in DNA: TGCAGTGCTAACGCGGAGGGATATAGCAATCAGCCCCAGCATTTT. It yields the protein CSANAEGYSNQPQHF.

This clonotype turned up a few times. The chain couples TRBV9 to TRBJ2-1, with TRBD2 identical over 13 bases. After removal of 4 bases from V and 6 bases from J, the junction contained 7 bases not matched to a gene. This CDR3 region has 16 residues. Germline V gene sequence: CDR1 SGDLS, CDR2 YYNGEE. CDR3 DNA: TGTGCCAGCAGCCCCTCGGGACTAGCGGGATCCAATGAGCAGTTCTTC. Translation gives CASSPSGLAGSNEQFF.

The J gene is TRBJ2-4, the V gene TRBV18, with D possibly matching TRBD1 (6 bases). Per germline, CDR1 KGHSH and CDR2 LQKENI. The CDR3 spans 13 residues. Trimming took 5 bases from V and 4 from J, leaving 9 bases between them. The DNA for the CDR3 is TGTGCCAGCTCAACGGACAGTAAAAACATTCAGTACTTC. Residues: CASSTDSKNIQYF.

There are many counts of this clonotype. The J gene is TRBJ1-1, the V gene TRBV29-1; D unclear. This CDR3 is built from 11 residues. CDR1 and CDR2 from the germline V gene are SQVTM and ANQGSEA. Between the trimmed V and J ends, which lost 4 bases and 1 base, there was a span of 4 bases. The CDR3 is CSVGRNTEAFF. CDR3 DNA sequence: TGCAGCGTTGGGCGGAACACTGAAGCTTTCTTT.

This clonotype was detected only a few times. Its ends do not fully match the called genes, so a read error is possible. The gene calls are TRBV20-1 and TRBJ2-1; a possible D gene is TRBD2 (5 bases). Germline V gene lookup returns CDR1 DFQATT and CDR2 SNEGSKA (reference sequence). CDR3 length equals 14 residues. This chain's CDR3 is CGARVSGKVNEQFF. CDR3 coding DNA: TGCGGTGCTAGGGTATCGGGGAAGGTGAATGAGCAGTTCTTC.

The CDR3 here is CASSPIFTGAKNIQYF. CDR3 in DNA: TGTGCCAGCTCACCCATCTTCACCGGGGCCAAAAACATTCAGTACTTC. V and J are TRBV18 and TRBJ2-4, with D uncertain. This CDR3 is built from 16 residues. Germline V lookup: CDR1 KGHSH, CDR2 LQKENI. The V end lost 3 bases, the J end lost 1 base, and 13 bases lay between the germline ends.

This clonotype was detected only a few times. The V and J genes are TRBV4-1 and TRBJ1-2; weak D call: TRBD1 (6 bases). Germline-derived CDR1 and CDR2 are MGHRA and YSYEKL. The CDR3 loop spans 16 amino acids. Trimming pared 0 bases from V and 3 bases from J, leaving 14 bases between. The CDR3 spells CASSQDLQGQYYGYTF. CDR3 bases: TGCGCCAGCAGCCAAGATTTGCAGGGGCAGTACTATGGCTACACCTTC.

This clonotype was counted between two and nine times. The V gene is TRBV5-1, the J gene TRBJ2-3, with a possible D match to TRBD2 (5 bases). The CDR3 is 19 residues long. Germline CDR1 reads SGHRS; CDR2 reads YFSETQ. Trimming left V 6 bases short and J 0 bases short, with 26 bases between. CDR3 bases: TGCGCCAGCACCCTGATGGGAGTTTCGTTTACCACTAGCACAGATACGCAGTATTTT. Its translation: CASTLMGVSFTTSTDTQYF.

This clonotype has just a few counts. The chain links TRBV20-1 to TRBJ1-2; no definite D call. CDR1 is DFQATT, CDR2 SNEGSKA, per germline (reference sequence). V was trimmed by 6 bases and J by 7 bases, leaving 18 bases between them. The CDR3 runs to 13 residues. CDR3 loop: CSAPFHRDSGYTF. The CDR3 nucleotides read TGCAGTGCCCCATTCCACCGAGATAGTGGCTACACCTTC.